Listed below are T cell receptor beta chains from one sample, sequenced in a study of metastatic and nonmetastatic thyroid tumors. Via MiXCR, TCRdb re-called the PCR reads. This sample yields tens of thousands of clones, of which 20% to 25% are seen a single time; 3% to 3.5% belongs to the top ten. The material sequenced was blood. Receptors were obtained from a male donor with papillary thyroid cancer or a benign thyroid nodule (not recorded which). Some clones in this sample may be carry-over from other donors' samples. Both conserved end residues are part of each CDR3. The D gene is left open where the match is weak. Size tells how often a clone was seen (once, few, many) or the class of an expanded clone, and some rows leave it out.

V: TRBV20-1; size: -; D: TRBD2; length: 14; J: TRBJ2-7; CDR3: CSARDPAGFREQYF; DNA: TGCAGTGCTAGAGACCCAGCGGGATTTCGCGAGCAGTACTTC
V: TRBV24-1; size: few; D: -; length: 13; J: TRBJ2-2; CDR3: CATRKPNTGELFF; DNA: TGTGCCACGAGGAAGCCGAACACCGGGGAGCTGTTTTTT
V: TRBV6-2/TRBV6-3; size: few; D: TRBD2; length: 17; J: TRBJ2-2; CDR3: CASSYSTSGRVTGELFF; DNA: TGTGCCAGCAGTTACTCAACTAGCGGGAGGGTGACCGGGGAGCTGTTTTTT
V: TRBV5-1; size: -; D: TRBD1; length: 16; J: TRBJ2-2; CDR3: CASRLSGGTNTGELFF; DNA: TGCGCCAGCAGGCTATCAGGGGGCACGAACACCGGGGAGCTGTTTTTT
V: TRBV20-1; size: once; D: -; length: 16; J: TRBJ2-1; CDR3: CSARAGHELSYNEQFF; DNA: TGCAGTGCTAGAGCGGGACACGAGCTCTCCTACAATGAGCAGTTCTTC
V: TRBV28; size: -; D: -; length: 13; J: TRBJ2-7; CDR3: CASTLSGRGEQYF; DNA: TGTGCCAGCACTCTAAGCGGGCGAGGGGAGCAGTACTTC
V: TRBV19; size: many; D: -; length: 14; J: TRBJ2-3; CDR3: CASSLRAFTDTQYF; DNA: TGTGCCAGTAGCCTCAGGGCGTTCACAGATACGCAGTATTTT
V: TRBV27; size: -; D: TRBD2; length: 15; J: TRBJ2-7; CDR3: CASRRGLAGGYEQYF; DNA: TGTGCCAGCAGGAGGGGACTAGCGGGAGGTTACGAGCAGTACTTC
V: TRBV6-5; size: -; D: -; length: 17; J: TRBJ2-6; CDR3: CASSDSINRGGANVLTF; DNA: TGTGCCAGCAGTGACTCGATTAATAGGGGTGGGGCCAACGTCCTGACTTTC
V: TRBV6-1; size: few; D: -; length: 13; J: TRBJ2-7; CDR3: CASSLSLGYEQYF; DNA: TGTGCCAGCAGTCTTTCACTTGGCTACGAGCAGTACTTC
V: TRBV11-2; size: many; D: -; length: 15; J: TRBJ2-7; CDR3: CASSSIEQVQEEQYF; DNA: TGTGCCAGCAGTTCAATCGAACAGGTCCAAGAGGAGCAGTACTTC
V: TRBV11-2; size: many; D: TRBD2; length: 15; J: TRBJ2-2; CDR3: CASSVIREGTGELFF; DNA: TGTGCCAGCAGCGTCATCAGGGAGGGGACCGGGGAGCTGTTTTTT
V: TRBV20-1; size: -; D: -; length: 10; J: TRBJ2-1; CDR3: CSADRSEQFF; DNA: TGCAGTGCCGACAGGAGTGAGCAGTTCTTC
V: TRBV12-3/TRBV12-4; size: few; D: TRBD1; length: 15; J: TRBJ1-1; CDR3: CASSLDRGLRTEAFF; DNA: TGTGCCAGCAGTTTGGACAGGGGGCTAAGAACTGAAGCTTTCTTT
V: TRBV28; size: few; D: -; length: 13; J: TRBJ1-2; CDR3: CASSFRTAYGYTF; DNA: TGTGCCAGCAGTTTCCGGACAGCCTATGGCTACACCTTC
V: TRBV12-3/TRBV12-4; size: -; D: -; length: 15; J: TRBJ1-6; CDR3: CASNYGQVNNSPLHF; DNA: TGTGCCAGCAATTACGGGCAGGTAAATAATTCACCCCTCCACTTT
V: TRBV10-3; size: many; D: -; length: 14; J: TRBJ2-3; CDR3: CAIGGLPSTDTQYF; DNA: TGTGCCATTGGGGGACTCCCTAGCACAGATACGCAGTATTTT
V: TRBV7-9; size: many; D: TRBD2; length: 15; J: TRBJ2-1; CDR3: CASSLYGGDYNEQFF; DNA: TGTGCCAGCAGCTTATACGGGGGGGATTACAATGAGCAGTTCTTC
V: TRBV19; size: many; D: -; length: 14; J: TRBJ1-2; CDR3: CASSIRADNYGYTF; DNA: TGTGCCAGTAGTATTCGTGCAGATAACTATGGCTACACCTTC
V: TRBV20-1; size: few; D: -; length: 13; J: TRBJ2-5; CDR3: CSAGGTSQETQYF; DNA: TGCAGTGCCGGCGGGACGAGCCAAGAGACCCAGTACTTC
V: TRBV28; size: many; D: TRBD1; length: 16; J: TRBJ1-2; CDR3: CASSSPNTGAEWGYTF; DNA: TGTGCCAGCAGTTCCCCCAATACAGGGGCCGAGTGGGGCTACACCTTC
V: TRBV6-1; size: many; D: -; length: 14; J: TRBJ2-1; CDR3: CATEDSPFYNEQFF; DNA: TGTGCCACGGAGGACTCTCCTTTTTACAATGAGCAGTTCTTC
V: TRBV6-5; size: few; D: TRBD1; length: 13; J: TRBJ1-1; CDR3: CASSYTGQVEAFF; DNA: TGTGCCAGCAGTTACACCGGACAGGTCGAAGCTTTCTTT
V: TRBV30; size: -; D: -; length: 14; J: TRBJ2-7; CDR3: CAWSAGGLTYEQYF; DNA: TGTGCCTGGAGTGCTGGGGGCCTCACCTACGAGCAGTACTTC
V: TRBV20-1; size: -; D: TRBD2; length: 12; J: TRBJ2-7; CDR3: CSAGVSGREQYF; DNA: TGCAGTGCGGGGGTGAGCGGGAGAGAGCAGTACTTC
V: TRBV5-1; size: many; D: TRBD2; length: 16; J: TRBJ2-3; CDR3: CASSLSTSGKTDTQYF; DNA: TGCGCCAGCAGCTTGAGCACTAGCGGGAAAACAGATACGCAGTATTTT
V: TRBV6-1; size: many; D: TRBD2; length: 16; J: TRBJ2-3; CDR3: CASSEGLAAGADTQYF; DNA: TGTGCCAGCAGTGAGGGACTAGCGGCGGGGGCAGATACGCAGTATTTT
V: TRBV7-9; size: many; D: -; length: 14; J: TRBJ2-4; CDR3: CASSLGLAKNIQYF; DNA: TGTGCCAGCAGCTTAGGACTAGCCAAAAACATTCAGTACTTC
V: TRBV5-4; size: -; D: TRBD1; length: 17; J: TRBJ2-2; CDR3: CASSLDLRTGGSGELFF; DNA: TGTGCCAGCAGCTTGGATCTGCGGACAGGGGGCTCTGGGGAGCTGTTTTTT
V: TRBV10-3; size: -; D: TRBD2; length: 14; J: TRBJ2-2; CDR3: CAIQSGVNTGELFF; DNA: TGTGCCATCCAAAGCGGGGTGAACACCGGGGAGCTGTTTTTT
V: TRBV7-3; size: many; D: -; length: 12; J: TRBJ2-3; CDR3: CASSLSHSAQYF; DNA: TGTGCCAGCAGCTTATCCCATAGTGCGCAGTATTTT
V: TRBV10-3; size: -; D: -; length: 14; J: TRBJ1-2; CDR3: CAISESGDDYGYTF; DNA: TGTGCCATCAGTGAGTCGGGGGATGACTATGGCTACACCTTC
V: TRBV6-1; size: -; D: TRBD2; length: 17; J: TRBJ2-7; CDR3: CASSEIFPSGRPYEQYF; DNA: TGTGCCAGCAGTGAAATTTTTCCTAGCGGGAGGCCCTACGAGCAGTACTTC
V: TRBV30; size: -; D: -; length: 13; J: TRBJ1-6; CDR3: CAWQGIDNSPLHF; DNA: TGTGCCTGGCAGGGTATTGATAATTCACCCCTCCACTTT
V: TRBV20-1; size: many; D: TRBD2; length: 16; J: TRBJ2-1; CDR3: CSAPKTSGEGYNEQFF; DNA: TGCAGTGCTCCTAAGACTAGCGGGGAAGGGTACAATGAGCAGTTCTTC
V: TRBV6-5; size: many; D: TRBD1; length: 15; J: TRBJ1-4; CDR3: CAGSYDRGPNEKLFF; DNA: TGTGCCGGCAGTTACGACAGGGGCCCTAATGAAAAACTGTTTTTT
V: TRBV28; size: many; D: -; length: 13; J: TRBJ2-7; CDR3: CASSASGLGEQYF; DNA: TGTGCCAGCAGTGCATCCGGATTGGGCGAGCAGTACTTC
V: TRBV7-2; size: many; D: -; length: 15; J: TRBJ2-7; CDR3: CASSLVSGSTYEQYF; DNA: TGTGCCAGCAGCTTAGTGAGCGGGTCGACCTACGAGCAGTACTTC
V: TRBV20-1; size: many; D: -; length: 15; J: TRBJ2-5; CDR3: CSARAGGTVQETQYF; DNA: TGCAGTGCTAGAGCCGGAGGGACAGTACAAGAGACCCAGTACTTC
V: TRBV7-8; size: many; D: TRBD2; length: 16; J: TRBJ2-3; CDR3: CASSFRLAGLADTQYF; DNA: TGTGCCAGCAGCTTCAGACTAGCGGGATTAGCAGATACGCAGTATTTT
V: TRBV28; size: -; D: TRBD1; length: 19; J: TRBJ1-5; CDR3: CASSLGQGAGAFSNQPQHF; DNA: TGTGCCAGCAGTTTGGGACAGGGAGCGGGAGCGTTTAGCAATCAGCCCCAGCATTTT